This entry lists 31 T cell receptor beta chains sequenced from one sample in a study of vaccination and CD4 T cells after COVID-19 (dated by TCRdb to 2021 to 2024). Interpreted using the paper, the time point label stands for: late sampling 161 to 241 days after vaccination in a few convalescent patients. Library generation was performed with PCR. Instrument on record: Illumina iSeq 100. Clones were called with MiXCR by TCRdb after fastp trimmed the public reads at Q25, and only in-frame beta chains were retained. Merged by CDR3 protein, the rows form single entries marked with the most common genes and DNA. This sample lists tens of thousands of distinct CDR3 sequences; almost 50% were detected once. About 5.6% of the sample goes to the ten largest clones. The input for sequencing was CD4+ T cells from blood, taken about 7 months after SARS-CoV-2 vaccination. The receptor set was obtained from a human donor who had recovered from COVID-19.

The table lists this clonotype with a few counts. This chain links TRBV7-2 with TRBJ2-2; D remains unclear. CDR3 length: 11 amino acids. In germline, CDR1 is SGHTA, CDR2 FQGNSA. Trimming stripped 5 bases from V and 6 bases from J, with 4 bases between. DNA of the CDR3: TGTGCCAGCAGCACGTCCGGGGAGCTGTTTTTT. As protein: CASSTSGELFF.

This clonotype was counted between two and nine times. This chain joins TRBV15 and TRBJ2-2; TRBD1 matches at 7 bases. The CDR3 is 16 residues long. V was pared by 1 base and J by 4 bases, with 6 bases of the junction left unmatched. CDR1 and CDR2 from the germline V gene are LNHNV and YYDKDF (reference sequence). DNA of the CDR3: TGTGCCACCAGCAGAGGACAGGGCGAAGTCACCGGGGAGCTGTTTTTT. It is translated as CATSRGQGEVTGELFF.

This chain connects TRBV27 to TRBJ2-2; no clear D. CDR3 size: 13 residues. Germline V gene sequence: CDR1 MNHEY, CDR2 SMNVEV (reference sequence). V dropped 10 bases and J dropped 1 base, with 10 bases sitting between them. The CDR3 DNA sequence: TGTGCCATGACACTTTGGAACACCGGGGAGCTGTTTTTT. Translated: CAMTLWNTGELFF.

This sequence joins TRBV6-2 or TRBV6-3 and TRBJ2-3; 8 bases map to TRBD2. The germline V gene has CDR1 MNHEY and CDR2 SVGEGT. Trimming at V came to 0 bases and at J to 1 base, leaving 6 bases not matched to a gene. The CDR3 consists of 17 residues. CDR3 region: CASSYSPSSGGTDTQYF. CDR3 nucleotide sequence: TGTGCCAGCAGTTACTCCCCAAGTAGCGGGGGCACAGATACGCAGTATTTT.

This chain uses TRBV6-1 with TRBJ2-3; 10 nucleotides line up with TRBD1. Losses at the gene ends were 1 base for V and 3 bases for J; bases not matched to a gene: 4. The CDR3 is 16 residues long. Germline CDR1 reads MNHNS; CDR2 reads SASEGT. The CDR3 region is CASSEGPGQGTDTQYF. In DNA form, the CDR3 reads TGTGCCAGCAGTGAAGGGCCGGGACAGGGGACAGATACGCAGTATTTT.

The rearrangement uses TRBV7-9 and TRBJ2-3; TRBD1 is a possible D gene (6 bases). V gave up 5 bases and J gave up 6 bases, with 12 bases separating them. This CDR3 spans 13 amino acids. Germline V gene sequence: CDR1 SEHNR, CDR2 FQNEAQ (reference sequence). The CDR3 protein is CASSPRGFDTQYF. The CDR3 bases are TGTGCCAGCAGCCCGAGGGGGTTTGATACGCAGTATTTT.

The genes are TRBV15 and TRBJ2-3, with 9 nucleotides matching TRBD2. The CDR3 consists of 15 residues. V shed 4 bases, J shed 0 bases, and the junction held 2 bases outside the gene matches. Germline values: CDR1 LNHNV, CDR2 YYDKDF (reference sequence). The CDR3, as DNA: TGTGCCACCAGCAAAACTAGCGGGAGCACAGATACGCAGTATTTT. It specifies CATSKTSGSTDTQYF.

This chain joins TRBV7-9 and TRBJ2-1; D possibly corresponds to TRBD1 (6 bases). Germline V CDR1 and CDR2: SEHNR, FQNEAQ (reference sequence). The CDR3 runs to 16 residues. Trimming took off 5 bases at V and 0 bases at J, with 14 bases between the two ends. CDR3 sequence (DNA): TGTGCCAGCAGCCCTCGCAGGGGCAGCTCCTACAATGAGCAGTTCTTC. Its protein product is CASSPRRGSSYNEQFF. Using reference TRBV7-9 and TRBJ2-1 for the parts outside the CDR3, the full variable domain is DTGVSQNPRHKITKRGQNVTFRCDPISEHNRLYWYRQTLGQGPEFLTYFQNEAQLEKSRLLSDRFSAERPKGSFSTLEIQRTEQGDSAMYLCASSPRRGSSYNEQFFGPGTRLTVL.

This clonotype is medium-sized within its sample. V and J are TRBV11-1 and TRBJ2-4; D is perhaps TRBD1 (6 bases). The CDR3 length is 15 residues. Per the germline V gene, CDR1 is SGHAT and CDR2 is FQDESV (reference sequence). V was trimmed by 5 bases and J by 8 bases, leaving 19 bases between them. CDR3 residues: CASSAGVQDIDIQYF. The DNA for the CDR3 is TGTGCCAGCAGCGCAGGGGTACAGGACATCGACATTCAGTACTTC.

This clonotype was seen more than once but under ten times. This rearrangement joins TRBV28 to TRBJ1-1; D is unclear. Germline loops: CDR1 MDHEN, CDR2 SYDVKM. The CDR3 totals 14 residues. Trimming took off 2 bases at V and 8 bases at J, with 15 bases between the two ends. The CDR3 DNA reads as TGTGCCAGCAGTTTAGTTGGGCTAACCCAAGAAGCTTTCTTT. Amino acid sequence: CASSLVGLTQEAFF.

V gene TRBV21-1 combines with J gene TRBJ2-5; TRBD2, the table's D call, was not compared with the DNA. TRBV21-1 is a known pseudogene. This CDR3 comprises 21 residues. CDR3 residues: CASSKHLGTSGSLKGQETQYF. The CDR3 nucleotides are TGTGCCAGCAGCAAACACCTAGGGACTAGCGGGAGTTTAAAGGGGCAAGAGACCCAGTACTTC.

J is TRBJ2-1 and V is TRBV7-8, with D unresolved. The germline V and J ends were trimmed by 3 bases and 5 bases, with 11 bases remaining between them. This CDR3 comprises 14 residues. CDR1 and CDR2 from the germline V gene are SGHVS and FQNEAQ. The CDR3 here is CASSLQSVNNEQFF. CDR3 in DNA: TGTGCCAGCAGCTTGCAGAGCGTAAACAATGAGCAGTTCTTC. The full variable domain, completed using reference TRBV7-8 and TRBJ2-1, is GAGVSQSPRYKVAKRGQDVALRCDPISGHVSLFWYQQALGQGPEFLTYFQNEAQLDKSGLPSDRFFAERPEGSVSTLKIQRTQQEDSAVYLCASSLQSVNNEQFFGPGTRLTVL.

This clonotype was counted only a few times. This chain connects TRBV15 to TRBJ2-7; possible D gene TRBD1, 5 bases. The CDR3 is 15 amino acids. Trimming stripped 5 bases from V and 3 bases from J, with 17 bases between. Looked up from germline, CDR1 is LNHNV and CDR2 is YYDKDF (reference sequence). The CDR3 reads CATSGRGSQGYEQYF. CDR3 in DNA: TGTGCCACCAGCGGAAGAGGTAGCCAGGGCTACGAGCAGTACTTC.

This clonotype showed up just a few times. This chain joins TRBV28 and TRBJ1-1; the D gene is possibly TRBD1 (5 bases). The V end was cut by 10 bases, the J end by 7 bases, with 16 bases between. Germline CDR1 and CDR2: MDHEN and SYDVKM. The CDR3 is made up of 12 amino acids. This CDR3 reads CATQGFRGEAFF. The CDR3 DNA reads TGTGCCACCCAGGGTTTTCGTGGTGAAGCTTTCTTT.

This chain links TRBV7-2 with TRBJ1-5; 8 bases are a match to TRBD1. CDR3 size: 16 residues. Losses at the gene ends were 5 bases for V and 1 base for J; bases not matched to a gene: 7. Germline CDR1 and CDR2: SGHTA and FQGNSA. The CDR3 bases are TGTGCCAGCAGCCGCGACAGGGGCCAGAGCAATCAGCCCCAGCATTTT. Amino acids: CASSRDRGQSNQPQHF.

The chain carries TRBV6-1 and TRBJ1-6, with unresolved D. Trimming took off 7 bases at V and 3 bases at J, with 10 bases between the two ends. CDR3 length equals 14 residues. Germline values: CDR1 MNHNS, CDR2 SASEGT. DNA of the CDR3: TGTGCCAGCACCGCGGGCGGCTATAATTCACCCCTCCACTTT. This gives the protein CASTAGGYNSPLHF.

This clonotype was seen a single time. The rearrangement links TRBV28 to TRBJ2-1; D is unresolved. The CDR3 is 14 residues long. The germline V and J ends were trimmed by 7 bases and 6 bases, with 16 bases remaining between them. Germline values: CDR1 MDHEN, CDR2 SYDVKM. Written as DNA, the CDR3 is TGTGCCAGCATAGGCAGCCTTCGGCGCAATGAGCAGTTCTTC. Residues: CASIGSLRRNEQFF.

The chain combines TRBV20-1 with TRBJ2-3, with 7 positions matching TRBD2. This CDR3 is 15 amino acids long. The V gene's germline CDR1 is DFQATT and CDR2 SNEGSKA (reference sequence). V lost 5 bases to trimming and J lost 3 bases; unmatched junction nucleotides: 11. The CDR3 is CSARAGTSDTDTQYF. CDR3 nucleotide sequence: TGCAGTGCTCGTGCAGGTACTAGCGATACAGATACGCAGTATTTT.

This clonotype has a handful of counts. J is TRBJ1-5 and V is TRBV28; a weak D match, TRBD1 (6 bases). There are 14 residues in the CDR3. Per the germline V gene, CDR1 is MDHEN and CDR2 is SYDVKM. V gave up 8 bases and J gave up 4 bases, with 15 bases separating them. The chain's CDR3 is CASGTPFRNQPQHF. Here the CDR3 DNA reads TGTGCCAGCGGGACACCCTTTCGGAATCAGCCCCAGCATTTT.

This sequence joins TRBV7-2 and TRBJ2-2, with TRBD1 matching over 7 bases. This CDR3 region has 13 residues. Germline values: CDR1 SGHTA, CDR2 FQGNSA. J lost 7 bases, V lost 5 bases, and 4 bases had no gene match. CDR3 nucleotide sequence: TGTGCCAGCAGCCGACAGGGAGTCGGGGAGCTGTTTTTT. Translated, it gives CASSRQGVGELFF.

The rearrangement uses TRBV7-2 and TRBJ2-1, with D perhaps being TRBD1 or TRBD2 (5 bases each). V lost 5 bases and J lost 12, with 17 bases in between. The CDR3 is 13 residues long. The germline V gene encodes CDR1 SGHTA and CDR2 FQGNSA. The CDR3 bases are TGTGCCAGCAGCCCCGACGCTCTTGGGGGGCAGTTCTTC. It encodes CASSPDALGGQFF.

The J gene is TRBJ2-3, the V gene TRBV7-3; TRBD1 aligns across 10 bases. The J segment lost 0 bases and the V segment lost 0 bases, leaving 0 bases of the junction unmatched. Germline values: CDR1 SGHTA, CDR2 FQGTGA. The CDR3 runs 16 residues. Here the CDR3 reads CASSLTGQGSTDTQYF. As DNA, the CDR3 is TGTGCCAGCAGCTTAACGGGACAGGGGAGCACAGATACGCAGTATTTT.

This clonotype was seen a few times. The V and J genes are TRBV7-2 and TRBJ2-2; TRBD2 might be the D (6 bases). This CDR3 comprises 15 residues. Trimming removed 1 base from V and 1 base from J, with 7 bases in between. Germline V CDR1 and CDR2: SGHTA, FQGNSA. CDR3 loop: CASSLVGLNTGELFF. The DNA of the CDR3 is TGTGCCAGCAGCTTAGTGGGACTGAACACCGGGGAGCTGTTTTTT.

The chain combines TRBV4-1 with TRBJ2-1; 9 nucleotides match TRBD2. The CDR3 is 14 amino acids. J was trimmed by 6 bases and V by 7 bases; bases with no gene match: 7. The germline V gene has CDR1 MGHRA and CDR2 YSYEKL. CDR3 DNA sequence: TGCGCCAGCAAGAGGCGGGAGGGCGGCAATGAGCAGTTCTTC. Protein product: CASKRREGGNEQFF.

In its sample, this clonotype is medium-sized. The chain has TRBV7-8 and TRBJ1-1; TRBD1 matches 8 bases. Germline lookup yields CDR1 SGHVS and CDR2 FQNEAQ. This CDR3 contains 13 residues. The trim removed 2 bases at V and 4 bases at J, leaving 0 bases unmatched. The CDR3 bases are TGTGCCAGCAGCTTAACAGGGGGCACTGAAGCTTTCTTT. Protein sequence: CASSLTGGTEAFF.

This clonotype was recorded a few times. V is TRBV15 and J is TRBJ1-2; no clear D gene. This CDR3 has 13 amino acids. Germline V gene sequence: CDR1 LNHNV, CDR2 YYDKDF (reference sequence). V lost 1 base and J 1 base, leaving 4 bases between the germline ends. DNA of the CDR3: TGTGCCACCAGCAGAGGGGGTAACTATGGCTACACCTTC. It yields the protein CATSRGGNYGYTF. The whole variable domain, remainder taken from reference TRBV15 and TRBJ1-2, is DAMVIQNPRYQVTQFGKPVTLSCSQTLNHNVMYWYQQKSSQAPKLLFHYYDKDFNNEADTPDNFQSRRPNTSFCFLDIRSPGLGDTAMYLCATSRGGNYGYTFGSGTRLTVV.

V gene TRBV2 combines with J gene TRBJ2-3, with 7 bases fitting TRBD1. The CDR3 is made up of 14 amino acids. The V gene's germline CDR1 is SNHLY and CDR2 FYNNEI. V lost 7 bases and J lost 2; bases outside the gene matches: 6. CDR3 residues: CASNAGGNTDTQYF. The CDR3 coding sequence is TGTGCCAGCAACGCAGGGGGAAACACAGATACGCAGTATTTT. The entire variable domain, with the rest obtained from reference TRBV2 and TRBJ2-3, is as follows: EPEVTQTPSHQVTQMGQEVILRCVPISNHLYFYWYRQILGQKVEFLVSFYNNEISEKSEIFDDQFSVERPDGSNFTLKIRSTKLEDSAMYFCASNAGGNTDTQYFGPGTRLTVL.

This chain links TRBV5-4 with TRBJ2-7; 7 bases fit TRBD2. Trimming took 4 bases from V and 5 from J; bases not matched to a gene: 6. Germline CDR1 SGHNT, CDR2 YYREEE (reference sequence). This CDR3 spans 13 amino acids. The CDR3, as DNA: TGTGCCAGCAGCCGGGGAGGGCCTAACGAGCAGTACTTC. Amino acids: CASSRGGPNEQYF.

The J gene is TRBJ2-3, the V gene TRBV10-3; 8 bases are a match to TRBD2. The V segment lost 3 bases and the J segment 4 bases; nucleotides outside the gene matches: 6. Per germline, CDR1 ENHRY and CDR2 SYGVKD. The CDR3 is 15 amino acids. The CDR3: CAISDEGTSSDTQYF. The CDR3 bases are TGTGCCATCAGTGATGAGGGGACTAGTTCAGATACGCAGTATTTT.

The rearrangement uses TRBV6-1 and TRBJ1-5; TRBD1 matches 10 bases. CDR3 length: 14 amino acids. Germline CDR1 reads MNHNS; CDR2 reads SASEGT. V lost 8 bases, J lost 4 bases, and 5 bases stayed unmatched. In nucleotides, the CDR3 is TGTGCCAGCTCAAGGACAGGGGGGAATCAGCCCCAGCATTTT. It encodes CASSRTGGNQPQHF.

This clonotype was observed a handful of times. The chain uses TRBV10-3 and TRBJ2-5; D is uncertain. The V gene's germline CDR1 is ENHRY and CDR2 SYGVKD. With 10 bases removed from V and 1 base from J, the gap between germline ends came to 19 bases. CDR3 length: 15 residues. The CDR3 sequence: CASINVLWAQETQYF. In DNA, the CDR3 is TGTGCCAGCATTAATGTATTGTGGGCCCAAGAGACCCAGTACTTC.